The present entry profiles one T cell receptor beta chain with its context. Its target is not known. An end of the junction does not agree with germline; a read error may underlie this. For 10 days, approximately 10^5 sorted CD4+ cells grew with T cell-depleted PBMCs and CEF. This entry belongs to a study of CD4 T cells in relation to SARS-CoV-2 and coronaviruses. The data were produced by immunoSEQ multiplex PCR, yet TCRdb's version contains in-frame clones alone and is incomplete. The table shows about 31,000 clones, with under 80% occurring only once. Germline V gene sequence: CDR1 SGHTA, CDR2 FQGNSA. This CDR3 is 13 amino acids long.

J is TRBJ2-5 and V is TRBV7-2, with a tentative D call TRBD2 (5 bases). The TCR originated in an adult with COVID-19. Source material: memory CD4+ T cells from PBMCs, cultured in vitro. In DNA form, the CDR3 reads TGTGCCAGCAGCTTAATAATTCAGGAAGCGGCTCACTTC. Its translation: CASSLIIQEAAHF.